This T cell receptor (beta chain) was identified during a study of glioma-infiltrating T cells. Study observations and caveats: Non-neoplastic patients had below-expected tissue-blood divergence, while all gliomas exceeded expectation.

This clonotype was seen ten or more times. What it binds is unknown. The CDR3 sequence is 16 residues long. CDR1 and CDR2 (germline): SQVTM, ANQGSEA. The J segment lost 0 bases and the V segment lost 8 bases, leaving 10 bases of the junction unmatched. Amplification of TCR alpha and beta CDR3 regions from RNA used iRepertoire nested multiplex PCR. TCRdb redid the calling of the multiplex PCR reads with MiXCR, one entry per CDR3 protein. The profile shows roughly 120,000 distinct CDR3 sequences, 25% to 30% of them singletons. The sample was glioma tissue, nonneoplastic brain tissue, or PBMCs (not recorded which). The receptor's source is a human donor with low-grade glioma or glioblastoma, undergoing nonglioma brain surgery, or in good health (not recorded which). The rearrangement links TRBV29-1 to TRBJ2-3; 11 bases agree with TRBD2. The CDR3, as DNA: TGCAGCACTATCCGTAGCGGGGGGGCGAGCACAGATACGCAGTATTTT. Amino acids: CSTIRSGGASTDTQYF.